The entry that follows covers one T cell receptor beta chain sequence. Its antigen is currently unknown. Germline values: CDR1 SGHTA, CDR2 FQGNSA. Trimming left V 5 bases short and J 4 bases short, with 14 bases between. CDR3 length: 14 residues. The record originates from a study of post-analysis software for immune sequencing data. For the study at large: Relapsing-remitting, secondary progressive and progressive-relapsing multiple sclerosis courses were included.

Unique-molecular-identifier-tagged TCR beta cDNA libraries were used. Each CDR3 protein is one row after TCRdb ran MiXCR on the PCR reads. The top ten clones hold over 10% of a sample with some 500,000 distinct CDR3 sequences, less than 45% of them seen once. Study outcomes and limitations: People with multiple sclerosis had a significantly lower normalized Chao1 diversity than controls did. Clustering by F measure revealed strong co-clustering among samples prepared together in one batch. About five TRBV segments, including TRBV5-6, TRBV5-1 and TRBV20-1, were more frequent in patients than controls.

The clonotype originates from a girl aged 5 to 17 with multiple sclerosis. This sequence joins TRBV7-2 and TRBJ1-1, with D hard to call. What was sequenced was blood. The CDR3: CASSQVTLATEAFF. In nucleotides, the CDR3 is TGTGCCAGCAGCCAAGTGACCCTTGCCACTGAAGCTTTCTTT.